The 18 T cell receptor beta chains below were found in one sample sequenced in a study of OX40 agonist ivuxolimab in advanced cancers. Profiled with immunoSEQ multiplex PCR; TCRdb holds only in-frame clones, not every one. The table shows more than 9,500 clones, with about 81% occurring only once. Material: CD4+ or CD8+ T cells sorted from blood, obtained in a trial of the OX40 agonist ivuxolimab. The origin of the receptors is an adult with an advanced solid tumor such as melanoma, head and neck, liver or kidney cancer.

CDR3 residues: CASSQDLFGTEAFF. CDR3 sequence (DNA): TGTGCCAGCAGCCAAGATTTATTTGGGACTGAAGCTTTCTTT. The chain has TRBV14 and TRBJ1-1; D not resolved. V shed 0 bases and J shed 5 bases, with 10 bases lying between them. From germline, CDR1 is SGHDN and CDR2 FVKESK. The CDR3 runs to 14 residues. The whole variable domain, filled in from reference TRBV14 and TRBJ1-1, reads EAGVTQFPSHSVIEKGQTVTLRCDPISGHDNLYWYRRVMGKEIKFLLHFVKESKQDESGMPNNRFLAERTGGTYSTLKVQPAELEDSGVYFCASSQDLFGTEAFFGQGTRLTVV.

The rearrangement uses TRBV19 and TRBJ2-3; the match to TRBD2 covers 8 bases. V dropped 3 bases and J dropped 2; count of bases not matched to a gene: 7. CDR3 size: 16 residues. Germline-derived CDR1 and CDR2 are LNHDA and SQIVND (reference sequence). Written as DNA, the CDR3 is TGTGCCAGTAGTATCACTAGCGGATTATTCACAGATACGCAGTATTTT. It translates to CASSITSGLFTDTQYF.

The chain's CDR3 is CASSDEQGSGANVLTF. The CDR3 DNA reads TGTGCCAGCAGTGATGAACAGGGGTCTGGGGCCAACGTCCTGACTTTC. J is TRBJ2-6 and V is TRBV2, with 7 bases identical to TRBD1. This CDR3 region has 16 residues. The germline V gene has CDR1 SNHLY and CDR2 FYNNEI. V was pared by 3 bases and J by 1 base, with 3 bases of the junction left unmatched.

The genes are TRBV21-1 and TRBJ2-7. TRBV21-1 is deemed a pseudogene. The CDR3 loop spans 14 amino acids. DNA for the CDR3: TGTGCCAGCACCCGGAAGTTCCTCTCCTACGAGCAGTACTTC. Translation: CASTRKFLSYEQYF.

This clone was counted once. This chain joins TRBV4-1 and TRBJ2-1; 11 nucleotides match TRBD2. J gave up 2 bases and V 2 bases, and 2 bases lay outside the gene matches. The germline CDR1 and CDR2 sequences are MGHRA and YSYEKL. This CDR3 region has 16 residues. The CDR3 loop reads CASSQIAGGPYNEQFF. In DNA form, the CDR3 reads TGCGCCAGCAGCCAAATAGCGGGAGGGCCCTACAATGAGCAGTTCTTC.

The rearrangement joins TRBV6-5 to TRBJ1-6; TRBD1 might be the D (5 bases). Germline CDR1 and CDR2: MNHEY and SVGAGI. The germline V and J ends were trimmed by 7 bases and 10 bases, with 20 bases remaining between them. The CDR3 totals 15 residues. The CDR3 region has the DNA TGTGCCAGCACCATGGGGCAGGGCTTTCGGTCACCCCTCCACTTT. Translated: CASTMGQGFRSPLHF.

V usage is TRBV6-5 and J usage is TRBJ2-3, with D perhaps TRBD1 or TRBD2 (6 bases each). Germline V lookup: CDR1 MNHEY, CDR2 SVGAGI. The CDR3 runs 15 residues. V was cut by 3 bases and J by 3 bases, with 13 bases left in between. CDR3 DNA sequence: TGTGCCAGCAGTTATGGGGGGCTAGTTACAGATACGCAGTATTTT. It yields the protein CASSYGGLVTDTQYF.

This clone has a handful of counts. The chain combines TRBV6-1 with TRBJ2-1, with D perhaps TRBD1 (5 bases). CDR1 and CDR2 (germline): MNHNS, SASEGT. Trimming shortened V by 4 bases and J by 0 bases, and 7 bases separated the two germline ends. This CDR3 comprises 14 residues. The CDR3 loop is CASSVDNSYNEQFF. The DNA of the CDR3 is TGTGCCAGCAGTGTGGACAACTCCTACAATGAGCAGTTCTTC.

This clone was recorded only once. CDR3 sequence reads: CASSTYSNEQFF. The CDR3 DNA is TGTGCCAGTAGTACCTACAGTAATGAGCAGTTCTTC. J is TRBJ2-1 and V is TRBV19; D remains ambiguous. Germline-derived CDR1 and CDR2 are LNHDA and SQIVND (reference sequence). The CDR3 sequence is 12 residues long. Trimming removed 4 bases from V and 7 bases from J, with 8 bases in between.

V is TRBV30 and J is TRBJ1-1, with unresolved D. This CDR3 is 16 amino acids long. Germline V gene data show CDR1 as GTSNPN and CDR2 as SVGIG (reference sequence). Trimming removed 0 bases from V and 3 bases from J, with 17 bases in between. The CDR3: CAWSVRRGEVDTEAFF. As DNA, the CDR3 is TGTGCCTGGAGTGTACGACGGGGAGAGGTGGACACTGAAGCTTTCTTT.

Relative to its sample, this clone is hyperexpanded. J is TRBJ2-1 and V is TRBV19; 8 nucleotides match TRBD1. The CDR3 runs to 15 residues. Per germline, CDR1 LNHDA and CDR2 SQIVND (reference sequence). V was clipped by 5 bases and J by 5 bases; unmatched bases: 8. Written as DNA, the CDR3 is TGTGCCAGTAGTCTCCGGGACAGGTTCAACAATGAGCAGTTCTTC. Its translation is CASSLRDRFNNEQFF.

The rearrangement joins TRBV6-6 to TRBJ2-1; no reliable D call. V lost 2 bases and J 5 bases, leaving 4 bases between the germline ends. Germline CDR1 is MNHNY and CDR2 is SVGAGI (reference sequence). The CDR3 loop spans 12 amino acids. CDR3 residues: CASSYGNNEQFF. CDR3 coding DNA: TGTGCCAGCAGTTACGGAAACAATGAGCAGTTCTTC.

V usage is TRBV10-1 and J usage is TRBJ2-2, with no clear D. This CDR3 has 13 residues. Germline V gene data show CDR1 as WNHNN and CDR2 as SYGVQD (reference sequence). The V end was cut by 7 bases, the J end by 5 bases, with 11 bases between. The CDR3 loop reads CASNPQETGELFF. CDR3 sequence (DNA): TGCGCCAGCAACCCTCAGGAGACCGGGGAGCTGTTTTTT.

This sequence joins TRBV11-2 and TRBJ2-7; 7 positions agree with TRBD1. The J segment lost 4 bases and the V segment lost 5 bases, leaving 14 bases of the junction unmatched. Germline V CDR1 and CDR2: SGHAT, FQNNGV. This CDR3 has 16 amino acids. In nucleotides, the CDR3 is TGTGCCAGCAGCCTAACGACAGGGCTAAGGGGATACGAGCAGTACTTC. It yields the protein CASSLTTGLRGYEQYF.

A note on this clone: This sample includes further DNA sequences coding for the same CDR3. The V and J genes are TRBV10-3 and TRBJ2-7, with D perhaps TRBD1 (5 bases). CDR1 is ENHRY, CDR2 SYGVKD, per germline. This CDR3 is built from 12 residues. V shed 2 bases and J shed 4 bases, with 6 bases lying between them. CDR3 amino acids: CAISEDRYEQYF. The CDR3 region has the DNA TGTGCCATCAGTGAGGACAGATACGAGCAGTACTTC.

The CDR3 loop reads CASLNVGESDTQYF. As DNA, the CDR3 is TGTGCCAGCCTCAATGTAGGGGAGTCGGATACGCAGTATTTT. The chain employs TRBV27 and TRBJ2-3, with D perhaps TRBD1 or TRBD2 (5 bases each). Trimming took off 8 bases at V and 6 bases at J, with 18 bases between the two ends. Germline assignment: CDR1 MNHEY and CDR2 SMNVEV (reference sequence). The CDR3 length is 14 residues.

J is TRBJ1-1 and V is TRBV7-9; no clear D gene. Trimming left V 5 bases short and J 2 bases short, with 12 bases between. Germline V gives CDR1 SEHNR, CDR2 FQNEAQ (reference sequence). The CDR3 loop spans 14 amino acids. This chain's CDR3 is CASSPREDNTEAFF. CDR3 nucleotides: TGTGCCAGCAGCCCTCGGGAAGATAACACTGAAGCTTTCTTT. The whole variable domain, remainder taken from reference TRBV7-9 and TRBJ1-1, is DTGVSQNPRHKITKRGQNVTFRCDPISEHNRLYWYRQTLGQGPEFLTYFQNEAQLEKSRLLSDRFSAERPKGSFSTLEIQRTEQGDSAMYLCASSPREDNTEAFFGQGTRLTVV.

This sequence joins TRBV2 and TRBJ2-7; D may be TRBD2 (6 bases). Trimming removed 11 bases from V and 6 bases from J, with 20 bases in between. Germline V CDR1 and CDR2: SNHLY, FYNNEI. This CDR3 region has 13 residues. This CDR3 is CAGRGMVRVEQYF. DNA for the CDR3: TGTGCCGGTCGGGGGATGGTACGGGTCGAGCAGTACTTC.